A single sample gave rise to the 27 T cell receptor beta chains below, sequenced in a study of T cells after yellow fever vaccination. TCRdb used MiXCR to reprocess the 5' RACE reads, holding one entry per CDR3 protein. The data show about 340,000 distinct CDR3 sequences, approximately 12% seen once. Sequences were derived from CD4+ T cells sorted from PBMCs, sampled 15 days after the yellow fever booster vaccination. The source is a man aged 18 to 29 who received the YFV17D yellow fever vaccine.

This clonotype was seen more than once but under ten times. J is TRBJ2-1 and V is TRBV11-3, with 8 nucleotides matching TRBD2. The CDR3 is 14 amino acids. The ends lost 3 bases at V and 8 bases at J; junction bases unmatched: 6. Germline V gives CDR1 SGHNT, CDR2 YENEEA. CDR3 nucleotide sequence: TGTGCCAGCAGCTTCTCCGGGACTAGTTATGAGCAGTTCTTC. Its translation: CASSFSGTSYEQFF.

DNA for the CDR3: TGTGCCAGCAGCTTATCCGGGACTCCCGGGAATGAGCAGTTCTTC. This encodes CASSLSGTPGNEQFF. The chain has TRBV7-9 and TRBJ2-1; possible D gene TRBD2, 6 bases. Germline V lookup: CDR1 SEHNR, CDR2 FQNEAQ (reference sequence). V lost 2 bases and J 7 bases, leaving 15 bases between the germline ends. CDR3 length equals 15 residues.

This clonotype showed up many times. V gene TRBV4-2 combines with J gene TRBJ2-2, with unresolved D. The germline V and J ends were trimmed by 0 bases and 6 bases, with 8 bases remaining between them. The CDR3 loop spans 14 amino acids. Germline V gene data show CDR1 as LGHNA and CDR2 as YNFKEQ. CDR3 amino acids: CASSQDRIAGELFF. Written as DNA, the CDR3 is TGTGCCAGCAGCCAAGACAGGATTGCCGGGGAGCTGTTTTTT.

J is TRBJ2-3 and V is TRBV29-1, with 10 nucleotides matching TRBD1. The germline CDR1 and CDR2 sequences are SQVTM and ANQGSEA. Trimming took 7 bases from V and 5 from J; bases not matched to a gene: 6. CDR3 size: 13 residues. The CDR3 coding sequence is TGCAGCGATGACAGGGGGCGGGGAGATACGCAGTATTTT. The encoded protein is CSDDRGRGDTQYF.

The chain joins TRBV5-6 to TRBJ1-2; the D is unclear. CDR1 is SGHDT, CDR2 YYEEEE, per germline. V gave up 0 bases and J gave up 2 bases, with 14 bases separating them. This CDR3 spans 16 amino acids. The CDR3 loop is CASSLALGRTNYGYTF. CDR3 bases: TGTGCCAGCAGCTTGGCTCTAGGACGGACGAACTATGGCTACACCTTC.

This clonotype was counted between two and nine times. This chain links TRBV18 with TRBJ2-7, with 12 bases lining up with TRBD1. This CDR3 is built from 15 residues. The germline V gene has CDR1 KGHSH and CDR2 LQKENI. With V trimmed by 2 bases and J by 3 bases, 2 bases remained unmatched. The CDR3: CASSPGTGGHYEQYV. In DNA form, the CDR3 reads TGTGCCAGCTCACCAGGGACAGGGGGCCACTACGAGCAGTACGTC.

In this sample, this clonotype turned up a few times. V usage is TRBV15 and J usage is TRBJ2-7; a weak D match, TRBD2 (5 bases). V was cut by 1 base and J by 1 base, with 5 bases left in between. CDR1 and CDR2 from the germline V gene are LNHNV and YYDKDF (reference sequence). This CDR3 has 13 amino acids. DNA of the CDR3: TGTGCCACCAGCAGAGCGGGATCCTACGAGCAGTACTTC. This encodes CATSRAGSYEQYF.

This clonotype was seen more than once but under ten times. The chain carries TRBV7-8 and TRBJ1-3, with TRBD1 as a possible D gene (6 bases). Germline V gene data show CDR1 as SGHVS and CDR2 as FQNEAQ. V shed 5 bases and J shed 4 bases, with 15 bases lying between them. The length of the CDR3 is 15 residues. The CDR3 loop is CASSVQGLSGNTIYF. CDR3 nucleotides: TGTGCCAGCAGCGTACAGGGTCTATCCGGAAACACCATATATTTT.

This clonotype occurred many times. The rearrangement uses TRBV4-2 and TRBJ1-1; TRBD1 might be the D (6 bases). CDR3 length equals 15 residues. Germline V gene data show CDR1 as LGHNA and CDR2 as YNFKEQ. V lost 4 bases, J lost 6 bases, and 18 bases lay in between. The CDR3 here is CASSPMNRVKPEAFF. The CDR3 coding sequence is TGTGCCAGCAGCCCGATGAACAGGGTTAAACCTGAAGCTTTCTTT.

This clonotype was found many times. This chain connects TRBV15 to TRBJ1-2; D might be TRBD1 (5 bases). With 3 bases removed from V and 7 bases from J, the gap between germline ends came to 18 bases. The length of the CDR3 is 15 residues. The germline V gene encodes CDR1 LNHNV and CDR2 YYDKDF (reference sequence). The CDR3 protein is CATSSGGAPESGYTF. In nucleotides, the CDR3 is TGTGCCACCAGCAGCGGCGGGGCCCCGGAGAGTGGCTACACCTTC.

The V call is TRBV9, the J call TRBJ2-5, with D unresolved. The V end was cut by 0 bases, the J end by 5 bases, with 11 bases between. Per the germline V gene, CDR1 is SGDLS and CDR2 is YYNGEE. This CDR3 has 14 residues. In DNA form, the CDR3 reads TGTGCCAGCAGCGTAGGGGGTCCCTGGGAGACCCAGTACTTC. This gives the protein CASSVGGPWETQYF.

This clonotype was seen many times. The CDR3 protein is CASSENWRYNEQFF. CDR3 bases: TGTGCCAGCAGTGAAAACTGGCGCTACAATGAGCAGTTCTTC. This chain joins TRBV6-1 and TRBJ2-1; no clear D. The germline V and J ends were trimmed by 2 bases and 3 bases, with 8 bases remaining between them. This CDR3 is 14 amino acids long. The germline V gene has CDR1 MNHNS and CDR2 SASEGT.

This chain links TRBV18 with TRBJ2-7; TRBD1 is a possible D gene (6 bases). Germline V CDR1 and CDR2: KGHSH, LQKENI. Trimming stripped 3 bases from V and 6 bases from J, with 21 bases between. This CDR3 spans 16 amino acids. The chain's CDR3 is CASSPYDSSQGIEQYF. In nucleotides, the CDR3 is TGTGCCAGCTCACCCTACGATTCATCACAGGGTATCGAGCAGTACTTC.

This clonotype was seen more than once but under ten times. The rearrangement joins TRBV15 to TRBJ1-3, with D unclear. The germline V gene has CDR1 LNHNV and CDR2 YYDKDF (reference sequence). The CDR3 loop spans 17 amino acids. The ends were cut back, 1 base at V and 1 base at J, with 14 bases in the middle. CDR3 loop: CATSRARKNWSGNTIYF. The CDR3 DNA reads TGTGCCACCAGCAGAGCCAGGAAAAATTGGTCTGGAAACACCATATATTTT.

The rearrangement uses TRBV3-1 and TRBJ1-1; the match to TRBD1 covers 9 bases. The CDR3 length is 15 residues. CDR1 is LGHDT, CDR2 YNNKEL, per germline (reference sequence). Trimming at V came to 1 base and at J to 0 bases, leaving 0 bases not matched to a gene. Written as DNA, the CDR3 is TGTGCCAGCAGCCAAGGGACAGGGGTGAACACTGAAGCTTTCTTT. It codes for CASSQGTGVNTEAFF.

This clonotype was observed at least ten times. The gene calls are TRBV18 and TRBJ2-1; D is undetermined. Per germline, CDR1 KGHSH and CDR2 LQKENI. The CDR3 runs to 17 residues. Trimming took off 0 bases at V and 0 bases at J, with 12 bases between the two ends. CDR3 sequence reads: CASSPPMAKSSYNEQFF. The CDR3 coding sequence is TGTGCCAGCTCACCACCGATGGCGAAGAGCTCCTACAATGAGCAGTTCTTC.

This clonotype was picked up many times. The chain links TRBV4-2 to TRBJ1-1, with D possibly TRBD1 on 5 matching bases. The germline V and J ends were trimmed by 1 base and 1 base, with 7 bases remaining between them. The CDR3 length is 14 residues. Germline V CDR1 and CDR2: LGHNA, YNFKEQ. CDR3 sequence (DNA): TGTGCCAGCAGCCAAGTCGGGGGGAACACTGAAGCTTTCTTT. Translation gives CASSQVGGNTEAFF.

J is TRBJ2-3 and V is TRBV6-6; no definite D call. The CDR3 spans 13 residues. V lost 8 bases to trimming and J lost 0 bases, with 9 bases between them. Germline assignment: CDR1 MNHNY and CDR2 SVGAGI (reference sequence). As DNA, the CDR3 is TGTGCCAGCGGGCTAGAGAGCACAGATACGCAGTATTTT. It encodes CASGLESTDTQYF.

This clonotype was counted a few times. The chain recombines TRBV5-6 with TRBJ1-1, with 11 positions matching TRBD1. Germline loops: CDR1 SGHDT, CDR2 YYEEEE. J was trimmed by 3 bases and V by 4 bases; bases with no gene match: 5. The CDR3 spans 15 residues. The CDR3 DNA reads as TGTGCCAGCAGCACTCCGGGACAGGGGGACACTGAAGCTTTCTTT. It yields the protein CASSTPGQGDTEAFF.

V usage is TRBV20-1 and J usage is TRBJ2-3; 10 bases agree with TRBD2. CDR1 is DFQATT and CDR2 is SNEGSKA in the germline V gene (reference sequence). The CDR3 is made up of 17 amino acids. V lost 0 bases and J lost 4; bases outside the gene matches: 10. CDR3 sequence reads: CSARDRLLAGAADTQYF. The CDR3 DNA is TGCAGTGCTAGAGATCGCCTTCTAGCGGGGGCTGCAGATACGCAGTATTTT.

This chain uses TRBV20-1 with TRBJ2-1, with D possibly being TRBD1 (6 bases). V lost 3 bases and J lost 5, with 11 bases in between. This CDR3 region has 13 residues. The germline CDR1 and CDR2 sequences are DFQATT and SNEGSKA (reference sequence). CDR3 amino acids: CSASTDRNNEQFF. CDR3 in DNA: TGCAGTGCTAGTACGGACAGAAACAATGAGCAGTTCTTC.

This clonotype was picked up a small number of times. The rearrangement links TRBV20-1 to TRBJ2-3, with 11 bases lining up with TRBD2. Trimming cost V 0 bases and J 9 bases; bases outside gene matches: 8. Per germline, CDR1 DFQATT and CDR2 SNEGSKA (reference sequence). The CDR3 runs to 15 residues. This CDR3 is CSARDGVAGGQTQYF. The DNA of the CDR3 is TGCAGTGCTAGAGATGGGGTAGCGGGGGGGCAGACGCAGTATTTT.

This clonotype was seen only a few times. The chain couples TRBV5-1 to TRBJ2-5; D is possibly TRBD1 (5 bases). The length of the CDR3 is 14 residues. CDR1 is SGHRS and CDR2 is YFSETQ in the germline V gene. Deletions cut 1 base from V and 1 base from J, with 8 bases between. This CDR3 is CASSLFQGQETQYF. The CDR3 bases are TGCGCCAGCAGCTTGTTCCAGGGCCAAGAGACCCAGTACTTC.

The J gene is TRBJ1-1, the V gene TRBV12-3 or TRBV12-4; D unresolved. This CDR3 is built from 13 residues. With 7 bases removed from V and 3 bases from J, the gap between germline ends came to 12 bases. CDR3 nucleotides: TGTGCCAGCAACCTCCGGGGAGACACTGAAGCTTTCTTT. Protein: CASNLRGDTEAFF.

In this sample, this clonotype turned up once. The rearrangement uses TRBV12-3 or TRBV12-4 and TRBJ1-6; no clear D. The V end lost 3 bases, the J end lost 6 bases, and 9 bases lay between the germline ends. The CDR3 spans 14 residues. This chain's CDR3 is CASSFRGFNSPLHF. The CDR3 DNA reads as TGTGCCAGCAGTTTTCGAGGGTTTAATTCACCCCTCCACTTT.

The chain links TRBV28 to TRBJ1-2, with D possibly TRBD1 on 6 matching bases. The germline V and J ends were trimmed by 3 bases and 10 bases, with 15 bases remaining between them. The CDR3 sequence is 13 residues long. In germline, CDR1 is MDHEN, CDR2 SYDVKM. CDR3 coding DNA: TGTGCCAGCAGTTTGTACAGGGCAAAGGACTACACCTTC. Its protein product is CASSLYRAKDYTF.

The chain recombines TRBV28 with TRBJ2-3; 8 bases align to TRBD2. This CDR3 contains 14 residues. Germline V lookup: CDR1 MDHEN, CDR2 SYDVKM. With V trimmed by 6 bases and J by 1 base, 3 bases remained unmatched. The CDR3 DNA follows: TGTGCCAGCAGAAGAGCGGGGGGCACAGATACGCAGTATTTT. Translating it yields CASRRAGGTDTQYF.